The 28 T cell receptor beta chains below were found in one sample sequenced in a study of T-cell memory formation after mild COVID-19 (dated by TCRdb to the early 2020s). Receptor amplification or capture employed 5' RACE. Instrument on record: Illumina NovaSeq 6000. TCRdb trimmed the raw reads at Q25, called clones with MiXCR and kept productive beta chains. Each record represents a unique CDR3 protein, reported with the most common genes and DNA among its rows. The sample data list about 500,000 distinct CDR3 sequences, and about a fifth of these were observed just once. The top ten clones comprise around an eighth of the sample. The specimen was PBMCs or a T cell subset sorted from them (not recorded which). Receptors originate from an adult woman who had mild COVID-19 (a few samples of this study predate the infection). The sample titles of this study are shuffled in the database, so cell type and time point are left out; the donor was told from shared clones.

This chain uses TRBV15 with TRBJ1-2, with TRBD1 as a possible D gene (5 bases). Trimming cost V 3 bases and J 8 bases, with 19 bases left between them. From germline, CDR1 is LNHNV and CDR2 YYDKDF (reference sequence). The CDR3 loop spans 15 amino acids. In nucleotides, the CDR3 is TGTGCCACCAGCAGGGACAATCCAGGGTTTTGGGGCTACACCTTC. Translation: CATSRDNPGFWGYTF.

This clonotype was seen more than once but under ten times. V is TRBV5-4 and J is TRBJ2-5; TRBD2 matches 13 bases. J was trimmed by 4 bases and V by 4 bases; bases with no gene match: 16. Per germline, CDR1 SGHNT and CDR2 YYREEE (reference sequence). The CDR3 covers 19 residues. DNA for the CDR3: TGTGCCAGCAGCCGCCAACCAAGACTAGCGGGAGGAGGGTTAGAGACCCAGTACTTC. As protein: CASSRQPRLAGGGLETQYF.

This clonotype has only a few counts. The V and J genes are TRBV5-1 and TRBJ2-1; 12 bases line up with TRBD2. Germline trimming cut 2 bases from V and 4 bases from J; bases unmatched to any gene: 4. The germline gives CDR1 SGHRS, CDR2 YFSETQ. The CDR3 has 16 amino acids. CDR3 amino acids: CASSFETSGGYNEQFF. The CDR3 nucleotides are TGCGCCAGCAGCTTTGAGACTAGCGGGGGATACAATGAGCAGTTCTTC. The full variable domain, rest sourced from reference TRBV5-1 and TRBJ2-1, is KAGVTQTPRYLIKTRGQQVTLSCSPISGHRSVSWYQQTPGQGLQFLFEYFSETQRNKGNFPGRFSGRQFSNSRSEMNVSTLELGDSALYLCASSFETSGGYNEQFFGPGTRLTVL.

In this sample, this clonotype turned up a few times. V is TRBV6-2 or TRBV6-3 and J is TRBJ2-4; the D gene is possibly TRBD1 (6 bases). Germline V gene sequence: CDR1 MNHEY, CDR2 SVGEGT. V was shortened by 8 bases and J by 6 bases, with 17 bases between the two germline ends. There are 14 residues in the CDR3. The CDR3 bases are TGTGCCAGCTCTGGGACACAGGAGATAAACATTCAGTACTTC. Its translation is CASSGTQEINIQYF.

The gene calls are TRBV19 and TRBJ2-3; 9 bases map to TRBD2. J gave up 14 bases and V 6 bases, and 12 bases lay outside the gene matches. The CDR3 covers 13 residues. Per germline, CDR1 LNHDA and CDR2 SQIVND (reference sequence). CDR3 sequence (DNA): TGTGCCAGTAGCCCATTCAAGGGACTAGCTTTGTATTTT. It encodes CASSPFKGLALYF. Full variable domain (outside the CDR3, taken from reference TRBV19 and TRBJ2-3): DGGITQSPKYLFRKEGQNVTLSCEQNLNHDAMYWYRQDPGQGLRLIYYSQIVNDFQKGDIAEGYSVSREKKESFPLTVTSAQKNPTAFYLCASSPFKGLALYFGPGTRLTVL.

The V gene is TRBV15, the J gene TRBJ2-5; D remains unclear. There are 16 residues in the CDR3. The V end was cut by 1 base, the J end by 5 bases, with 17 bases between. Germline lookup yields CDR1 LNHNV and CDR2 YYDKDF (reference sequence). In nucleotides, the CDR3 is TGTGCCACCAGCAGAGCGAGTCCGGCAGCCTGGGAGACCCAGTACTTC. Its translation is CATSRASPAAWETQYF.

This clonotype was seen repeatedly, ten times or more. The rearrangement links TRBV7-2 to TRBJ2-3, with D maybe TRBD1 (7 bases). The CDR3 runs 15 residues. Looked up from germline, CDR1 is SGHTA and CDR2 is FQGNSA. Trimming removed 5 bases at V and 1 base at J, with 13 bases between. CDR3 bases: TGTGCCAGCAGCGCAGGCGGGACAGGCACAGATACGCAGTATTTT. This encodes CASSAGGTGTDTQYF.

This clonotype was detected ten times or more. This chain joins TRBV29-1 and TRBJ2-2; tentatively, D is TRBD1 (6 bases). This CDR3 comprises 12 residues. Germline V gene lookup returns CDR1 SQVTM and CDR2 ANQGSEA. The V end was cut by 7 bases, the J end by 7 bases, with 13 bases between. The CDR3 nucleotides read TGCAGCGGTCGACAGGCCGGCGGGGAGCTGTTTTTT. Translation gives CSGRQAGGELFF.

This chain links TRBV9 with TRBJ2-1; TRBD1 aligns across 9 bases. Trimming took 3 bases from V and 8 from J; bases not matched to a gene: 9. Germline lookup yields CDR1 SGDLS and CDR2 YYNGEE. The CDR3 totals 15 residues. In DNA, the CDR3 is TGTGCCAGCAGCGCCCCCGGGACAGGGTTCGATGAGCAGTTCTTC. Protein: CASSAPGTGFDEQFF.

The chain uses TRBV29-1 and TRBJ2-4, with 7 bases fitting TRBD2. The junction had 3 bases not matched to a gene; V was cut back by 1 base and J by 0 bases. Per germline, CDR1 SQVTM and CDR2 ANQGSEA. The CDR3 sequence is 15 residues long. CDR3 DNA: TGCAGCGTTGAAGTGGGAGGGTTAGCCAAAAACATTCAGTACTTC. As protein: CSVEVGGLAKNIQYF.

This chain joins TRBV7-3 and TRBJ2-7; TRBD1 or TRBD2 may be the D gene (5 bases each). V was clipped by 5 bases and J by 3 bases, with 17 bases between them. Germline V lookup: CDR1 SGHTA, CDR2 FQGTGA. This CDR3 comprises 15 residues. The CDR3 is CASSPYGGRGYEQYF. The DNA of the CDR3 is TGTGCCAGCAGCCCGTATGGGGGACGGGGCTACGAGCAGTACTTC.

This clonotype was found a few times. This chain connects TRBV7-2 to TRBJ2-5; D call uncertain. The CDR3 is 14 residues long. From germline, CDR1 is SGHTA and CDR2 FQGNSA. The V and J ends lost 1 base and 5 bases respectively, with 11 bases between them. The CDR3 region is CASSLDWGGETQYF. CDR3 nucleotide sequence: TGTGCCAGCAGCTTAGATTGGGGTGGGGAGACCCAGTACTTC.

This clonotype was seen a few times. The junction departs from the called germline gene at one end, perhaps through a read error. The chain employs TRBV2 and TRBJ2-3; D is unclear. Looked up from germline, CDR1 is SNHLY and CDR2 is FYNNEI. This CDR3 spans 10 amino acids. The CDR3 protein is CASSEAWLVF. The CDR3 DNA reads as TGTGCCAGCAGTGAAGCCTGGCTAGTTTTC.

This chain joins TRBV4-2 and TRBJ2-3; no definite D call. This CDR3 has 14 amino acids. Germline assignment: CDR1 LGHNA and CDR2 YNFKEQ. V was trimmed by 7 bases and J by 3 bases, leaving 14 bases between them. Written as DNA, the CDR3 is TGTGCCAGCAAATGGTCGAGAGAGACAGATACGCAGTATTTT. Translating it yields CASKWSRETDTQYF.

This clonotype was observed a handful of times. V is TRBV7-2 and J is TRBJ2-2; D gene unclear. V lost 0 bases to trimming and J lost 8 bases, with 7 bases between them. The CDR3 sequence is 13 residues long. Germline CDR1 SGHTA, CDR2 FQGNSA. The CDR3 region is CASSLAMGGELFF. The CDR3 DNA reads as TGTGCCAGCAGCTTAGCTATGGGTGGGGAGCTGTTTTTT.

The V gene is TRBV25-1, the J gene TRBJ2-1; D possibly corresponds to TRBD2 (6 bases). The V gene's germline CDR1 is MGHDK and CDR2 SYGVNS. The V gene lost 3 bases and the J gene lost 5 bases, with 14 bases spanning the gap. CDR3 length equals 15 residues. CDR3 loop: CASSEVTSLNNEQFF. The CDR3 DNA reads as TGTGCCAGCAGTGAGGTTACTAGCCTTAACAATGAGCAGTTCTTC.

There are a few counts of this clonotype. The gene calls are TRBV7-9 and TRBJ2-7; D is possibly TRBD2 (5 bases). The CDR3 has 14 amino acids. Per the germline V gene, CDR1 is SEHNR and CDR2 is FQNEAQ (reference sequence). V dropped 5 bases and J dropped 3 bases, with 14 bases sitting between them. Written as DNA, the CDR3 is TGTGCCAGCAGCCCGAAGACTACCTACTACGAGCAGTACTTC. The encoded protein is CASSPKTTYYEQYF. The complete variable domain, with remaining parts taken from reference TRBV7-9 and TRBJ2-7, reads DTGVSQNPRHKITKRGQNVTFRCDPISEHNRLYWYRQTLGQGPEFLTYFQNEAQLEKSRLLSDRFSAERPKGSFSTLEIQRTEQGDSAMYLCASSPKTTYYEQYFGPGTRLTVT.

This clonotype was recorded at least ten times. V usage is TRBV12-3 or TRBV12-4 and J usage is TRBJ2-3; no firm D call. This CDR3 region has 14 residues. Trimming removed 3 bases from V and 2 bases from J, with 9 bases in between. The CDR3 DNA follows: TGTGCCAGCAGTTTGCTCGGTTCCACAGATACGCAGTATTTT. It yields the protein CASSLLGSTDTQYF.

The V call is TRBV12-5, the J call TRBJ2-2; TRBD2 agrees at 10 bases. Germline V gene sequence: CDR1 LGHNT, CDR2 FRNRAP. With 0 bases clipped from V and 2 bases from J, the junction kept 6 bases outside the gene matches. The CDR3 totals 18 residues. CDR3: CASGLVPSGGANTGELFF. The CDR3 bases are TGTGCTAGTGGTTTGGTTCCCAGCGGGGGGGCCAACACCGGGGAGCTGTTTTTT.

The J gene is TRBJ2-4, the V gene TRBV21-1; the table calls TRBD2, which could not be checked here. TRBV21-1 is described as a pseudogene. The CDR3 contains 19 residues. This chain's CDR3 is CASSQRRLADTLAKNIQYF. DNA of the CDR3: TGTGCCAGCAGCCAAAGGCGACTAGCGGATACCCTAGCCAAAAACATTCAGTACTTC.

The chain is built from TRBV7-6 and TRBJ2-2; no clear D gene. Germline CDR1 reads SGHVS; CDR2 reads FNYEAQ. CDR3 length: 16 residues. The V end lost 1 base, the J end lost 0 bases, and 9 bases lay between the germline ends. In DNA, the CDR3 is TGTGCCAGCAGCTTAGTTTTAGGACCGAACACCGGGGAGCTGTTTTTT. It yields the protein CASSLVLGPNTGELFF.

In nucleotides, the CDR3 is TGTGCCAGCAGCGATGACAGTTGGAACACTGAAGCTTTCTTT. It specifies CASSDDSWNTEAFF. The rearrangement uses TRBV6-5 and TRBJ1-1; possibly TRBD1 for D (5 bases). V lost 6 bases and J 1 base, leaving 12 bases between the germline ends. This CDR3 is built from 14 residues. From germline, CDR1 is MNHEY and CDR2 SVGAGI.

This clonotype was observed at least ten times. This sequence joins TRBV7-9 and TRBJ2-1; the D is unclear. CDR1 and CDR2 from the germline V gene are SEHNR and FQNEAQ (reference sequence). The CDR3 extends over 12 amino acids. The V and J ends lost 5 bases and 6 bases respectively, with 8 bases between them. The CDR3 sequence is CASSPRTNEQFF. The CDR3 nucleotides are TGTGCCAGCAGCCCCCGAACCAATGAGCAGTTCTTC.

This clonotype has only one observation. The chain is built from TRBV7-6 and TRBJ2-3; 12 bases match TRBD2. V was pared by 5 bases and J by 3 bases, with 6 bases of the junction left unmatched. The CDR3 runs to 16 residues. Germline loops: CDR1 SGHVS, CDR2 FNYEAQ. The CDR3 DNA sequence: TGTGCCAGCAGCCCGCTAGCGGGGGGGCAGACAGATACGCAGTATTTT. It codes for CASSPLAGGQTDTQYF.

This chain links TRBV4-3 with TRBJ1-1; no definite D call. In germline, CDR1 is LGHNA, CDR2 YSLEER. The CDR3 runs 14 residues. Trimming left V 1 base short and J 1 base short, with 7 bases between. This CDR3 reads CASSQGSGNTEAFF. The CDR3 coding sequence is TGCGCCAGCAGCCAAGGGTCTGGGAACACTGAAGCTTTCTTT.

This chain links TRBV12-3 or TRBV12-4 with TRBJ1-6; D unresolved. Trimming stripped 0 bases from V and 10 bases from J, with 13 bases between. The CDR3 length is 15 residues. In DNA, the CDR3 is TGTGCCAGCAGTTTAGCGGCAGGCAGGCGATCACCCCTCCACTTT. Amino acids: CASSLAAGRRSPLHF.

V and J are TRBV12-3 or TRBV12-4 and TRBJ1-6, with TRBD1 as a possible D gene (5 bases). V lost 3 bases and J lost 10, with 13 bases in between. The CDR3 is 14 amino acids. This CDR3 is CASSFSQGGSPLHF. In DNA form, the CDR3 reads TGTGCCAGCAGTTTTAGCCAGGGTGGCTCACCCCTCCACTTT.

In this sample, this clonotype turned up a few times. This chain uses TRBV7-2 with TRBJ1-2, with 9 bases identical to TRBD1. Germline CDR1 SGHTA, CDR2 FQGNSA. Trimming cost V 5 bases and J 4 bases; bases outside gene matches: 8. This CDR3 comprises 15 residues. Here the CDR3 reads CASSVRQGGTYGYTF. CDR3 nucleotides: TGTGCCAGCAGCGTTAGACAGGGGGGCACCTATGGCTACACCTTC.